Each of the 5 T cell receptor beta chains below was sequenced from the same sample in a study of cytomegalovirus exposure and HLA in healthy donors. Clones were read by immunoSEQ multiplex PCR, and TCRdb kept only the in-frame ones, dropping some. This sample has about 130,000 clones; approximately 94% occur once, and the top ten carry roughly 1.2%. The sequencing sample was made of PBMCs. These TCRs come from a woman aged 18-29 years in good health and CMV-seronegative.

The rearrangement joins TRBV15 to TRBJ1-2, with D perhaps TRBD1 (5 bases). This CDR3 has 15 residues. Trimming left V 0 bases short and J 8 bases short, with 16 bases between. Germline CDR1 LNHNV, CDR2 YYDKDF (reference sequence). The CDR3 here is CATSRDWAGKGGYTF. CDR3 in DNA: TGTGCCACCAGCAGAGACTGGGCAGGGAAAGGAGGCTACACCTTC.

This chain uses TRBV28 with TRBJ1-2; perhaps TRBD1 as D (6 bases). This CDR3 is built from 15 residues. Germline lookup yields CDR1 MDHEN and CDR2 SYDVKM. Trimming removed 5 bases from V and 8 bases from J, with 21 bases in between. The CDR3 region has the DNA TGTGCCAGCAGTCCAGCTTCACAGGGTTTTCGGGGCTACACCTTC. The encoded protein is CASSPASQGFRGYTF.

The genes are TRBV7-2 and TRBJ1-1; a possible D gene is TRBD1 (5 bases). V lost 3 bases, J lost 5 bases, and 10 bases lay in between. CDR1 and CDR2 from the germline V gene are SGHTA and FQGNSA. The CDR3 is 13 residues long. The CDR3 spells CASSFGGGTEAFF. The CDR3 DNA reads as TGTGCCAGCAGCTTCGGGGGTGGTACTGAAGCTTTCTTT.

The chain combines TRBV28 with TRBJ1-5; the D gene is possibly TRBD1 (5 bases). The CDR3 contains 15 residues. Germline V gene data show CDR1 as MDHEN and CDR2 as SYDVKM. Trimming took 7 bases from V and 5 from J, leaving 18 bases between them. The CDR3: CASTRPGEDYQPQHF. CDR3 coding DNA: TGTGCCAGCACCCGACCGGGGGAGGACTATCAGCCCCAGCATTTT.

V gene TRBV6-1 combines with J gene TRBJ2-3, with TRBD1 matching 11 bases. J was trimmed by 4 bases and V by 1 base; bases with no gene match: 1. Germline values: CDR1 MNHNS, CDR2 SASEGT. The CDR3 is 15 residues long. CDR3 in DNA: TGTGCCAGCAGTGAAGGGACAGGGGGCGCAGATACGCAGTATTTT. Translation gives CASSEGTGGADTQYF.